These T cell receptor beta chains were read from a single sample in a study of T cell responses to AZD1222 COVID-19 vaccine. The repertoire was sequenced with immunoSEQ multiplex PCR; TCRdb's copy has only in-frame clones and lacks some. Here the sample spans 200,000 or so clones, over 80% being singletons. Material: peripheral blood, obtained on day 0 of MenACWY control vaccination. The receptors shown here come from an adult in good health. The CDR3 runs from the conserved cysteine through the conserved F or W. A D gene is named only where the DNA matches it firmly. Rows give clone size only sometimes, using once, few, many, or a class for an expanded clone.

TRBJ2-1 - TRBV28 - TGTGCCAGCAGTTTTCAACTTCACTCCTACAATGAGCAGTTCTTC CASSFQLHSYNEQFF
TRBJ2-1 - TRBV28 - TGTGCCAGCAGTTTGCCCGCGAGCTCCTACAATGAGCAGTTCTTC CASSLPASSYNEQFF
TRBJ2-7 once TRBV28 TRBD2 TGTGCCAGCAGTTCAAGTCAGGGACTAGCGGGAGACTACGAGCAGTACTTC CASSSSQGLAGDYEQYF
TRBJ2-7 once TRBV7-2 TRBD2 TGTGCCAGCAGCTTAAGTAGCGGGGACTCCTACGAGCAGTACTTC CASSLSSGDSYEQYF
TRBJ2-7 - TRBV7-6 - TGTGCCAGCAGCTTAGGGGGCAAGGGGGTCTACGAGCAGTACTTC CASSLGGKGVYEQYF
TRBJ1-6 - TRBV5-1 TRBD1 TGCGCCAGCAGCTCCGGGACAGAGAATTCACCCCTCCACTTT CASSSGTENSPLHF
TRBJ1-5 - TRBV27 TRBD1 TGTGCCAGGTTGACAGGGGTTAATCAGCCCCAGCATTTT CARLTGVNQPQHF
TRBJ2-2 - TRBV27 - TGTGCCAGCAGTTTACAGGGGACCGGGGAGCTGTTTTTT CASSLQGTGELFF
TRBJ2-7 - TRBV27 TRBD2 TGTGCCAGCATTGCGAAGAGCGGGGGACTCTACGAGCAGTACTTC CASIAKSGGLYEQYF
TRBJ1-4 few TRBV7-9 TRBD1 TGTGCCAGCAGCTTAGAGGGGACAGGGGTTGAAAAACTGTTTTTT CASSLEGTGVEKLFF
TRBJ2-6 - TRBV5-1 - TGCGCCAGCAGCTTGGAGGCAGCTGGGGCCAACGTCCTGACTTTC CASSLEAAGANVLTF
TRBJ2-5 few TRBV10-3 - TGTGCCATCAGCTCGAGTCCCGGACTTCAGGTCCCCCAAGAGACCCAGTACTTC CAISSSPGLQVPQETQYF
TRBJ2-1 - TRBV19 TRBD1 TGTGCCAGCAGAGGACAGGGCTCCTACAATGAGCAGTTCTTC CASRGQGSYNEQFF
TRBJ2-1 - TRBV6-2/TRBV6-3 - TGTGCCAGCAGTTACGGTCGGGCAGGGAGGAATGAGCAGTTCTTC CASSYGRAGRNEQFF
TRBJ2-5 once TRBV11-2 - TGTGCCAGCAGCTTACGGGCGCAAGAGACCCAGTACTTC CASSLRAQETQYF
TRBJ2-7 - TRBV5-4 TRBD1 TGTGCCAGCAGCTTGGGACAGGGGGCTTACGAGCAGTACTTC CASSLGQGAYEQYF
TRBJ2-5 - TRBV7-2 - TGTGCCAGCAGCGACAGCGGGTGGCAAGAGACCCAGTACTTC CASSDSGWQETQYF
TRBJ1-2 - TRBV5-1 - TGCGCCAGCAGCTTCTGGGGGGGAGGTGATGGCTACACCTTC CASSFWGGGDGYTF
TRBJ2-5 - TRBV5-4 - TGTGCCAGCAGGCCCCCCGCAGGGGACGAGACCCAGTACTTC CASRPPAGDETQYF
TRBJ2-3 - TRBV18 - TGTGCCAGCTCATCCCCCGGACAGTCCACAGATACGCAGTATTTT CASSSPGQSTDTQYF
TRBJ1-1 - TRBV4-3 TRBD1 TGCGCCAGCAGCCAGGGGACAGTACTTGGTACTGAAGCTTTCTTT CASSQGTVLGTEAFF
TRBJ2-1 - TRBV28 - TGTGCCAGCACCAATCGGCTTCCCAATGAGCAGTTCTTC CASTNRLPNEQFF
TRBJ2-1 - TRBV2 TRBD2 TGTGCCAGCAGCGGGACTAGCGGGAGCCTCAGCTCCTACAATGAGCAGTTCTTC CASSGTSGSLSSYNEQFF
TRBJ2-3 - TRBV5-1 - TGCGCCAGCAGCCCCTTAGCGGGCACAGATACGCAGTATTTT CASSPLAGTDTQYF
TRBJ2-1 - TRBV5-1 - TGCGCCAGCAGCCTTCAACTAGGGGGGTGGGACAATGAGCAGTTCTTC CASSLQLGGWDNEQFF
TRBJ2-7 once TRBV3-1/TRBV3-2 TRBD1 TGTGCCAGCAGCCAAGGGTGGGGACAGGGGAACGAGCAGTACTTC CASSQGWGQGNEQYF
TRBJ1-2 few TRBV28 - TGTGCCTCTGGGGGGATTCCTAAGGGACACACCTTC CASGGIPKGHTF
TRBJ2-2 - TRBV19 - TGTGCCAGTAGTACAACCAACACCGGGGAGCTGTTTTTT CASSTTNTGELFF
TRBJ1-2 - TRBV11-2 TRBD1 TGTGCCAGCAGCCAGACAGGGAACTATGGCTACACCTTC CASSQTGNYGYTF
TRBJ1-6 - TRBV5-4 TRBD1 TGTGCCAGCAGCACGGACAGGGACACCCTCCACTTT CASSTDRDTLHF
TRBJ2-7 few TRBV6-5 - TGTGCCAGCGGTCGCAGCTCCTACGAGCAGTACTTC CASGRSSYEQYF
TRBJ2-1 - TRBV7-6 - TGTGCCAGCAGCTTAGCTCAGGGTAGCAGCAATGAGCAGTTCTTC CASSLAQGSSNEQFF
TRBJ1-5 - TRBV28 TRBD1 TGTGCCAGCAGTTCCACAGGGGTAGGGCAGCCCCAGCATTTT CASSSTGVGQPQHF
TRBJ1-6 - TRBV30 - TGTGCCTGGAGTGTACCCCGGGGGTTAGCTAATTCACCCCTCCACTTT CAWSVPRGLANSPLHF
TRBJ2-3 few TRBV6-5 - TGTGCCAGCACCACAGGCGAACCCACAGATACGCAGTATTTT CASTTGEPTDTQYF
TRBJ2-7 once TRBV7-9 TRBD1 TGTGCCAGCAGCTTAGCGCCCGGGACAGGGGGCTTTAGATCCTACGAGCAGTACTTC CASSLAPGTGGFRSYEQYF
TRBJ1-6 - TRBV7-9 - TGTGCCAGCAGCTCGGACGACTGGAATTCACCCCTCCACTTT CASSSDDWNSPLHF
TRBJ2-7 - TRBV7-9 TRBD1 TGTGCCAGCAGCTTAGCGACCGGGACAGGGGGGATGGAGCAGTACTTC CASSLATGTGGMEQYF
TRBJ1-5 - TRBV27 - TGTGCCAGCAGGGCCCAGGGAATTGGCAATCAGCCCCAGCATTTT CASRAQGIGNQPQHF
TRBJ2-3 - TRBV7-9 - TGTGCCAGCAGCTTAGTGGGCCATACGAATACGCAGTATTTT CASSLVGHTNTQYF